The next 20 T cell receptor beta chains were all read from a single sample in a study of CD8 T cells in Susac syndrome. RNA, at about 0.45 to 1 ug, was reverse transcribed with random hexamers. TCRdb fed the immunoSEQ multiplex PCR reads into MiXCR, producing one record per CDR3 protein. Among 250,000 to 300,000 distinct CDR3 sequences listed, roughly 81% were seen once. Sequenced input: CD8+ T cells from PBMCs. These receptors were collected from a human donor with multiple sclerosis.

The chain combines TRBV2 with TRBJ1-2; unclear D gene. V lost 4 bases, J lost 0 bases, and 12 bases lay in between. This CDR3 has 15 amino acids. Germline V gene data show CDR1 as SNHLY and CDR2 as FYNNEI. The CDR3 DNA sequence: TGTGCCAGCAGTGTTAACCTGCGTGCTAACTATGGCTACACCTTC. It codes for CASSVNLRANYGYTF. The variable domain in full, completed from reference TRBV2 and TRBJ1-2, reads EPEVTQTPSHQVTQMGQEVILRCVPISNHLYFYWYRQILGQKVEFLVSFYNNEISEKSEIFDDQFSVERPDGSNFTLKIRSTKLEDSAMYFCASSVNLRANYGYTFGSGTRLTVV.

The genes are TRBV9 and TRBJ2-3; 8 positions match TRBD2. This CDR3 contains 16 residues. Germline V gene lookup returns CDR1 SGDLS and CDR2 YYNGEE. V shed 0 bases, J shed 6 bases, and the junction held 9 bases outside the gene matches. The DNA for the CDR3 is TGTGCCAGCAGCGTAGAACTAGCGGACCCAGGGGATACGCAGTATTTT. It translates to CASSVELADPGDTQYF.

The chain couples TRBV11-2 to TRBJ2-2; TRBD1 might be the D (6 bases). This CDR3 is 20 amino acids long. The germline CDR1 and CDR2 sequences are SGHAT and FQNNGV. Trimming took 8 bases from V and 3 from J, leaving 31 bases between them. In DNA, the CDR3 is TGTGCCAGCTTAGCAGGGGAAGTCCTACACTCGGAGATGTACACCGGGGAGCTGTTTTTT. Protein: CASLAGEVLHSEMYTGELFF. Looking up the rest from reference TRBV11-2 and TRBJ2-2 gives the full variable domain: EAGVAQSPRYKIIEKRQSVAFWCNPISGHATLYWYQQILGQGPKLLIQFQNNGVVDDSQLPKDRFSAERLKGVDSTLKIQPAKLEDSAVYLCASLAGEVLHSEMYTGELFFGEGSRLTVL.

This sequence joins TRBV9 and TRBJ2-1, with D uncertain. Germline CDR1 SGDLS, CDR2 YYNGEE. The CDR3 is 15 residues long. V shed 7 bases and J shed 1 base, with 15 bases lying between them. The CDR3 sequence is CASQNRLDSYNEQFF. Written as DNA, the CDR3 is TGTGCCAGCCAGAACCGACTGGATTCCTACAATGAGCAGTTCTTC.

The chain uses TRBV9 and TRBJ1-1, with D hard to call. V was cut by 1 base and J by 4 bases, with 8 bases left in between. CDR1 is SGDLS and CDR2 is YYNGEE in the germline V gene. The CDR3 length is 13 residues. In nucleotides, the CDR3 is TGTGCCAGCAGCGTAACCCCGAGCACTGAAGCTTTCTTT. Amino acid sequence: CASSVTPSTEAFF. The variable domain in full, completed from reference TRBV9 and TRBJ1-1, reads DSGVTQTPKHLITATGQRVTLRCSPRSGDLSVYWYQQSLDQGLQFLIQYYNGEERAKGNILERFSAQQFPDLHSELNLSSLELGDSALYFCASSVTPSTEAFFGQGTRLTVV.

The chain has TRBV27 and TRBJ2-3; 9 positions match TRBD1. V lost 4 bases, J lost 3 bases, and 5 bases stayed unmatched. CDR3 length: 15 amino acids. The germline gives CDR1 MNHEY, CDR2 SMNVEV (reference sequence). The CDR3 spells CASSSQGALTDTQYF. The CDR3 DNA reads as TGTGCCAGCAGTTCACAGGGGGCGCTGACAGATACGCAGTATTTT.

This clonotype was counted only a few times. The DNA of the CDR3 is TGTGCCACCTCCCGGGGAGGGACGCTCTACGAGCAGTACTTC. This codes for CATSRGGTLYEQYF. V usage is TRBV27 and J usage is TRBJ2-7, with 7 bases identical to TRBD2. In germline, CDR1 is MNHEY, CDR2 SMNVEV (reference sequence). Trimming took 10 bases from V and 3 from J; bases not matched to a gene: 12. This CDR3 contains 14 residues.

A word on this clonotype: Its ends do not fully match the called genes, so a read error is possible. The CDR3 spells CSFEWPVTFNTEAFF. The CDR3, as DNA: TGCAGCTTTGAATGGCCAGTCACTTTCAACACTGAAGCTTTCTTT. V usage is TRBV29-1 and J usage is TRBJ1-1; D not certain. The CDR3 contains 15 residues. Germline V gene data show CDR1 as SQVTM and CDR2 as ANQGSEA.

The chain carries TRBV12-3 or TRBV12-4 and TRBJ2-1, with a tentative D call TRBD2 (6 bases). Between the trimmed V and J ends, which lost 4 bases and 5 bases, there was a span of 21 bases. The CDR3 consists of 17 residues. DNA for the CDR3: TGTGCCAGCAGTTCCCCAGAGGTTGCGGGGTACGACAATGAGCAGTTCTTC. This translates into CASSSPEVAGYDNEQFF.

This clonotype was seen at least ten times. The chain joins TRBV27 to TRBJ1-1; possibly TRBD1 for D (6 bases). The CDR3 spans 13 residues. Germline V gene data show CDR1 as MNHEY and CDR2 as SMNVEV (reference sequence). V was trimmed by 6 bases and J by 1 base, leaving 9 bases between them. The CDR3 region has the DNA TGTGCCAGCAGCTTGACAGGGAACACTGAAGCTTTCTTT. It is translated as CASSLTGNTEAFF.

The chain carries TRBV7-3 and TRBJ2-7; 8 bases match TRBD2. The ends lost 2 bases at V and 6 bases at J; junction bases unmatched: 15. CDR1 is SGHTA, CDR2 FQGTGA, per germline. The CDR3 spans 17 residues. The CDR3 is CASSLLRPWSGSPEQYF. The CDR3 DNA is TGTGCCAGCAGCTTACTCCGACCCTGGAGCGGGAGCCCCGAGCAGTACTTC.

The CDR3 DNA sequence: TGCAGTGCTAGAGATGAGAGTGTCCCCGGACAGGGTTTCCCCTACGAGCAGTACTTC. It encodes CSARDESVPGQGFPYEQYF. The chain is built from TRBV20-1 and TRBJ2-7; 8 positions match TRBD1. Germline V gene sequence: CDR1 DFQATT, CDR2 SNEGSKA (reference sequence). Trimming took 0 bases from V and 2 from J; bases not matched to a gene: 18. This CDR3 is 19 amino acids long.

The V call is TRBV5-4, the J call TRBJ2-1; 8 bases align to TRBD2. The trim removed 4 bases at V and 8 bases at J, leaving 8 bases unmatched. Germline-derived CDR1 and CDR2 are SGHNT and YYREEE (reference sequence). The CDR3 runs 14 residues. CDR3 protein: CASSPGTSWDEQFF. The CDR3 DNA reads as TGTGCCAGCAGCCCGGGGACTAGTTGGGATGAGCAGTTCTTC.

The V call is TRBV14, the J call TRBJ2-2; D could derive from TRBD1 or TRBD2 (5 bases each). V lost 0 bases and J 2 bases, leaving 13 bases between the germline ends. CDR1 and CDR2 (germline): SGHDN, FVKESK. The CDR3 spans 17 residues. The CDR3 protein is CASSQDEGRINTGELFF. In DNA form, the CDR3 reads TGTGCCAGCAGCCAAGATGAGGGACGGATTAACACCGGGGAGCTGTTTTTT.

This chain connects TRBV20-1 to TRBJ2-4, with TRBD1 identical over 8 bases. The germline V gene has CDR1 DFQATT and CDR2 SNEGSKA (reference sequence). J lost 1 base, V lost 3 bases, and 5 bases had no gene match. This CDR3 is built from 15 residues. The CDR3 protein is CSARRQGSAKNIQYF. CDR3 nucleotides: TGCAGTGCTAGGCGACAGGGGTCTGCCAAAAACATTCAGTACTTC.

The genes are TRBV19 and TRBJ1-2, with D perhaps matching TRBD1 (5 bases). The CDR3 is made up of 14 amino acids. Trimming removed 3 bases from V and 0 bases from J, with 8 bases in between. CDR1 is LNHDA and CDR2 is SQIVND in the germline V gene (reference sequence). CDR3 residues: CASSITGANYGYTF. The CDR3 DNA is TGTGCCAGTAGTATTACAGGAGCTAACTATGGCTACACCTTC.

A single count supports this clonotype. The junction differs from germline at one of its ends, possibly a read error. The chain carries TRBV11-2 and TRBJ2-2; D remains ambiguous. The CDR3 sequence is 12 residues long. Germline CDR1 is SGHAT and CDR2 is FQNNGV. CDR3 region: CASSANTRELFF. The CDR3 DNA reads TGTGCCAGCAGCGCGAACACCCGGGAGCTGTTTTTT.

Regarding this clonotype: One junction end does not reproduce the germline sequence, and a read error may be involved. The chain links TRBV7-6 to TRBJ2-7; TRBD2 agrees at 7 bases. The CDR3 is made up of 15 amino acids. The germline CDR1 and CDR2 sequences are SGHVS and FNYEAQ. In DNA form, the CDR3 reads TGTGCCAGCAGCCCCGGGGGAGGGATGAGGGGCGAGCAGTGCTTC. Translating gives CASSPGGGMRGEQCF.

The DNA for the CDR3 is TGTGCCAGCACGGGGTCGGGGCCCTATAATTCACCCCTCCACTTT. Its translation is CASTGSGPYNSPLHF. The chain is built from TRBV7-9 and TRBJ1-6; TRBD1 might be the D (5 bases). Trimming cost V 7 bases and J 2 bases, with 12 bases left between them. The CDR3 runs to 15 residues. Germline V gene data show CDR1 as SEHNR and CDR2 as FQNEAQ (reference sequence).

The chain links TRBV27 to TRBJ1-1, with 8 bases aligning to TRBD1. V trimming: 0 bases; J trimming: 0 bases; junction bases outside the gene matches: 3. The CDR3 has 16 amino acids. In germline, CDR1 is MNHEY, CDR2 SMNVEV (reference sequence). CDR3 loop: CASSLSGGQVNTEAFF. CDR3 in DNA: TGTGCCAGCAGTTTATCTGGGGGACAGGTGAACACTGAAGCTTTCTTT.